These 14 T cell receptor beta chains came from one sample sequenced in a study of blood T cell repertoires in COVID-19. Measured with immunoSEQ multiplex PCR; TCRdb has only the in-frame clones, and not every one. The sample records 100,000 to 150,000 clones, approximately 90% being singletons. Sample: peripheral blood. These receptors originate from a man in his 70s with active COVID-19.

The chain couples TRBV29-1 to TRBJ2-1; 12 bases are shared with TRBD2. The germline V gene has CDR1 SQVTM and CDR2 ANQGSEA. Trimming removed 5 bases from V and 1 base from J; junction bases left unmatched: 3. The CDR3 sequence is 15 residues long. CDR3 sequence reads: CSVLGTSGSYNEQFF. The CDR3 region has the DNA TGCAGCGTTCTAGGGACTAGCGGGTCCTACAATGAGCAGTTCTTC.

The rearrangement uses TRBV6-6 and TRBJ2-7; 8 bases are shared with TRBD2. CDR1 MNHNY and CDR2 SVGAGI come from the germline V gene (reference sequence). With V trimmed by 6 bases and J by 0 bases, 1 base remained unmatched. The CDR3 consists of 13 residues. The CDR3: CASSGTSSYEQYF. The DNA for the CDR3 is TGTGCCAGCAGCGGGACTAGCTCCTACGAGCAGTACTTC.

The CDR3: CASSPRGQGQRDTQYF. The DNA of the CDR3 is TGTGCCAGCAGTCCCAGGGGACAGGGACAGCGAGATACGCAGTATTTT. The chain uses TRBV28 and TRBJ2-3; 9 nucleotides align to TRBD1. This CDR3 is 16 amino acids long. Trimming cost V 5 bases and J 5 bases; bases outside gene matches: 11. CDR1 is MDHEN, CDR2 SYDVKM, per germline.

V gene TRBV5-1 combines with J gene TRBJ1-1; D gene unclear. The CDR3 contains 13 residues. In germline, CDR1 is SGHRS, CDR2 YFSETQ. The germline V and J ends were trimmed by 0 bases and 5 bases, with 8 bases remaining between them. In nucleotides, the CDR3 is TGCGCCAGCAGCTTGGCAGGCAAAACTGAAGCTTTCTTT. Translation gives CASSLAGKTEAFF.

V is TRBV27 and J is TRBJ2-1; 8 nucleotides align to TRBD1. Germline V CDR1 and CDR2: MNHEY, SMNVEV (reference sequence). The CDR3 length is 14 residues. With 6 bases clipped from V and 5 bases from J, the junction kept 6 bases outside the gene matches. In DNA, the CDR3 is TGTGCCAGCAGCCGGGACAGGATTAACAATGAGCAGTTCTTC. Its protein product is CASSRDRINNEQFF.

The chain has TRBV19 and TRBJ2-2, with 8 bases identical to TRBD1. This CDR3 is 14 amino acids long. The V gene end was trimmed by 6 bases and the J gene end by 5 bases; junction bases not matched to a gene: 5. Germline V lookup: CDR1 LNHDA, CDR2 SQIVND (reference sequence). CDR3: CASRPGQVTGELFF. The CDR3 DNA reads TGTGCCAGTAGGCCGGGACAGGTGACCGGGGAGCTGTTTTTT.

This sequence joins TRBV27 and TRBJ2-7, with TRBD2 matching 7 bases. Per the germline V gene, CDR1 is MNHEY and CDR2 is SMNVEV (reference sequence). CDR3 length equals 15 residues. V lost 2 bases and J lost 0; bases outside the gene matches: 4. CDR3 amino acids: CASSLDRTSSYEQYF. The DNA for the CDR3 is TGTGCCAGCAGTTTAGACCGGACTAGCTCCTACGAGCAGTACTTC.

The CDR3 spells CASGAGGTGNTIYF. For the CDR3, the DNA is TGTGCCAGCGGGGCGGGAGGGACTGGAAACACCATATATTTT. The chain employs TRBV6-6 and TRBJ1-3; the D gene is possibly TRBD1 (5 bases). V shed 8 bases and J shed 2 bases, with 13 bases lying between them. This CDR3 is 14 amino acids long. CDR1 MNHNY and CDR2 SVGAGI come from the germline V gene (reference sequence).

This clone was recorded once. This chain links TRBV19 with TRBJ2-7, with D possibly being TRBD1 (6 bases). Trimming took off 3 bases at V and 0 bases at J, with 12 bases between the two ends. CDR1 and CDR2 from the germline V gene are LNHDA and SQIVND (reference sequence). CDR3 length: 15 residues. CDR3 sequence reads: CASSIVEGGSYEQYF. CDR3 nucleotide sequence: TGTGCCAGTAGTATTGTGGAAGGGGGCTCCTACGAGCAGTACTTC.

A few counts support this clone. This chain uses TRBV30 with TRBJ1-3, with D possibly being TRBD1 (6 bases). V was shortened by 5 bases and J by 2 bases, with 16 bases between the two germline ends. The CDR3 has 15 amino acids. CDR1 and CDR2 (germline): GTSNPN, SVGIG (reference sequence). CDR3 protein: CAWLSDRIPGNTIYF. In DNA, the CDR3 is TGTGCCTGGTTGTCGGACAGAATCCCTGGAAACACCATATATTTT.

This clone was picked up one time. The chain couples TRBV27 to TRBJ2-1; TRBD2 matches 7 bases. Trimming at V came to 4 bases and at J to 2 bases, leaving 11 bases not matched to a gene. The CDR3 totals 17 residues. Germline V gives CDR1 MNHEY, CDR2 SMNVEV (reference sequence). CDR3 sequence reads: CASSSGRRSGTYNEQFF. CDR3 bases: TGTGCCAGCAGTTCCGGACGTCGGAGCGGGACCTACAATGAGCAGTTCTTC.

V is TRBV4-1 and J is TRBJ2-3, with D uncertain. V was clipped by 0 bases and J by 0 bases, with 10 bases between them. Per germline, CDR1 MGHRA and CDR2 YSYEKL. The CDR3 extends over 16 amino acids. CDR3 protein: CASSQESGVSTDTQYF. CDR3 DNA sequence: TGCGCCAGCAGCCAAGAATCAGGCGTTAGCACAGATACGCAGTATTTT.

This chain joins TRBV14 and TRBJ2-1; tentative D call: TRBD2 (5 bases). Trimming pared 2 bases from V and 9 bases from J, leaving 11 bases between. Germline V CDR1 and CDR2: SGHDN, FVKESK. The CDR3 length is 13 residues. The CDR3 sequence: CASSQPDWGEQFF. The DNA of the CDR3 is TGTGCCAGCAGCCAACCGGACTGGGGTGAGCAGTTCTTC.

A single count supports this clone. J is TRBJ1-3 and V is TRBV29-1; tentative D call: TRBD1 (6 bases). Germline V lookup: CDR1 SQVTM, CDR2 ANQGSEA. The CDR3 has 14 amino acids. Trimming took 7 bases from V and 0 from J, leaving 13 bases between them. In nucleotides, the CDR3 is TGCAGCGCCCAGGGGCCAGCCTCTGGAAACACCATATATTTT. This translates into CSAQGPASGNTIYF.